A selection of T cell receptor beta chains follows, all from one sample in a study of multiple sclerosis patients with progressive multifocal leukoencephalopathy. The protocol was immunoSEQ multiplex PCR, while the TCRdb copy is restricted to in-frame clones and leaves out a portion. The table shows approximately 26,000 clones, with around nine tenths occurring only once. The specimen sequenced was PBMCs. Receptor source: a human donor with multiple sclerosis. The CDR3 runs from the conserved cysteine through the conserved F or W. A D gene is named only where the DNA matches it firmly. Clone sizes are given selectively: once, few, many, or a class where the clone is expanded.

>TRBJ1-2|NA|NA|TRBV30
TGTGCCTGGAGCTCCTGGGTTGGGGACCTTTATGGCTACACCTTC
CAWSSWVGDLYGYTF
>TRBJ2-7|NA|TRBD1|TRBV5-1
TGCGCCAGCAGCTTTGACAGGGACAACTCCTACGAGCAGTACTTC
CASSFDRDNSYEQYF
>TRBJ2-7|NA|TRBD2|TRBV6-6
TGTGCCAAGGAGGGACTAGCGGAATACTACGAGCAGTACTTC
CAKEGLAEYYEQYF
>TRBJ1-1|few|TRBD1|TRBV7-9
TGTGCCAGCAGCTTAGTGGAGGGGGCGAGGTCTGAAGCTTTCTTT
CASSLVEGARSEAFF
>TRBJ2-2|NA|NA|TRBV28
TGTGCCACCCAATGGGGACCCCGCAACAGGGAGCTGTTTTTT
CATQWGPRNRELFF
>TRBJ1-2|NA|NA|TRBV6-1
TGTGCCAGCAGCGAACGAACAGGCACCGGCTACACCTTC
CASSERTGTGYTF
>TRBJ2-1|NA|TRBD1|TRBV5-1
TGCGCCAGCAGCGCCCGGGACAGCCACCAAAATGAGCAGTTCTTC
CASSARDSHQNEQFF
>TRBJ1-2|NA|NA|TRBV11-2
TGTGCCAGCAGCTTACGGGACTCCATAAGCTATGGCTACACCTTC
CASSLRDSISYGYTF
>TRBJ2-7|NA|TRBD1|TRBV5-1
TGCGCCAGCAGCTTGGCAGACAGGGACGAGCAGTACTTC
CASSLADRDEQYF
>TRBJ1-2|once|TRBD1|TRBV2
TGTGCCAGCAGTGAAGCTCGGACAGGGGAAGATGGCTACACCTTC
CASSEARTGEDGYTF
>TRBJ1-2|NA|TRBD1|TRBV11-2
TGTGCCAGCAGCTCCCCGAGGGGACAGGATCTTCGTGGCTACACCTTC
CASSSPRGQDLRGYTF
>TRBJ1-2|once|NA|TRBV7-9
TGTGCCAGCAGCTTAGACGGGCCGGGGTCAGTTCGTGGCTACACCTTC
CASSLDGPGSVRGYTF
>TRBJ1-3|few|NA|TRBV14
TGTGCCAACCGGATACAGGGCAGCTCTGGAAACACCATATATTTT
CANRIQGSSGNTIYF
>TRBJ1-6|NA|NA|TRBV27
TGTGCCAGCAGTTTTTTTCAATCGGAATCACCCCTCCACTTT
CASSFFQSESPLHF
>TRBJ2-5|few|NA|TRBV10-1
TGCGCCAGCAGTGAGTCGACCTTGGGGGAGACCCAGTACTTC
CASSESTLGETQYF
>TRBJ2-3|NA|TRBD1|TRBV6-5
TGTGCCAGCAGTGCGGACAGGGGAAAGACAGATACGCAGTATTTT
CASSADRGKTDTQYF
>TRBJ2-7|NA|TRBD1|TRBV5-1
TGCGCCAGCAGCTTGGCCGGACAGGCCTACTACGAGCAGTACTTC
CASSLAGQAYYEQYF
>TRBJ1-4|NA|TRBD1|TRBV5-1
TGCGCCAGCAGCACGGGGACAGGGGGACGTGAAAAACTGTTTTTT
CASSTGTGGREKLFF
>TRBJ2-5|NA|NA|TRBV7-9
TGTGCCAGCAGCCCCCGTCCGGGGGTCTTAGGGGAGACCCAGTACTTC
CASSPRPGVLGETQYF
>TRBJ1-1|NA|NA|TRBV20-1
TGCGGGGGGCTTGGGAACACTGAAGCTTTCTTT
CGGLGNTEAFF
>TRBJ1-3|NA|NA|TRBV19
TGTGCCAGTAGTATTGGTAGGGGGAAAGGAAACACCATATATTTT
CASSIGRGKGNTIYF
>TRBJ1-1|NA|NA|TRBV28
TGTGCCAGCAGCCAAGGACAGCTTATGTTGAACACTGAAGCTTTCTTT
CASSQGQLMLNTEAFF
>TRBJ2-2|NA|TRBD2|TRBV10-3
TGTGCCATCAGTACCGTAGCGGGGCGCACCACCGGGGAGCTGTTTTTT
CAISTVAGRTTGELFF
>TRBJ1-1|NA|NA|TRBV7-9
TGTGCCAGCAGCCTCGATCGGTCGCCGAACACTGAAGCTTTCTTT
CASSLDRSPNTEAFF
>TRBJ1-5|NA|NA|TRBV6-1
TGTGCCAGCAGCGACGTAGGGCATCAGCCCCAGCATTTT
CASSDVGHQPQHF
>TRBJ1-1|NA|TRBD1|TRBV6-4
TGTGCCAGCAGTGACCAGGGGGGTGGCACTGAAGCTTTCTTT
CASSDQGGGTEAFF
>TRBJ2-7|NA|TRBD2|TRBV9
TGTGCCAGCAGCCCCCGGGAGGGGAGGGTCGGCGAGCAGTACTTC
CASSPREGRVGEQYF
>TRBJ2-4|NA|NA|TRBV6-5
TGTGCCAATCAACCGGGGAACATTCAGTACTTC
CANQPGNIQYF
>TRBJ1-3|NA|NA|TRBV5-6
TGTGCCAGCCGAGGGCAGGGATTCTCTGGAAACACCATATATTTT
CASRGQGFSGNTIYF
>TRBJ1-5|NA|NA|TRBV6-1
TGTGCCAGCAGTCTGACCGACTTACGCAATCAGCCCCAGCATTTT
CASSLTDLRNQPQHF
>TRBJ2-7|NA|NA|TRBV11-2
TGTGCCAGCAGCTTTAGTCGCGAGCAGTACTTC
CASSFSREQYF
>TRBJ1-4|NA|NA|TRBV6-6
TGTGCCAGCAGTTACGGGGGGGGCGATAATGAAAAACTGTTTTTT
CASSYGGGDNEKLFF
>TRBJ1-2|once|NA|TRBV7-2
TGTGCCAGCAGCTTACTGGGGGGCTACACCTTC
CASSLLGGYTF
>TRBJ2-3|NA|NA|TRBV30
TGTGCCTGGGACTACCGCGCTCAGCAGTATTTT
CAWDYRAQQYF
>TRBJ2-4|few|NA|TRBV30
TGTGCCTGGGCGTCCAAAAACATTCAGTACTTC
CAWASKNIQYF
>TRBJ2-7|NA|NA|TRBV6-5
TGTGCCAGCAGTGGCCTGCTGACCTACGAGCAGTACTTC
CASSGLLTYEQYF
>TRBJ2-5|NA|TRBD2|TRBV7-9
TGTGCCAGCAGCTTTCCGACTAGCAGTTCGGAGACCCAGTACTTC
CASSFPTSSSETQYF
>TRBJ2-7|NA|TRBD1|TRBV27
TGTGCCGGGGACCGGGAGGGACAGGGGAGTAACGAGCAGTACTTC
CAGDREGQGSNEQYF
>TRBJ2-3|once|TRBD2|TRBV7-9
TGTGCCAGCAGCTTTTTCCGGACTAGCGGGACCACAGATACGCAGTATTTT
CASSFFRTSGTTDTQYF
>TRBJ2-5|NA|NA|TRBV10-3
TGTGCCACCGGGAGCTTAATCCAAGAGACCCAGTACTTC
CATGSLIQETQYF
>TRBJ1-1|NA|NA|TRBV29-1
TGCAGCGTTGACAGAGACTCGAACACTGAAGCTTTCTTT
CSVDRDSNTEAFF
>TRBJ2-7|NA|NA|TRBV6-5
TGTGCCAGCAGGTTAGGGCTTACCTACGAGCAGTACTTC
CASRLGLTYEQYF
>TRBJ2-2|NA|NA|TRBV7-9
TGTGCCAGCAGCTTAGATAATGAGGCGGGGGAGCTGTTTTTT
CASSLDNEAGELFF
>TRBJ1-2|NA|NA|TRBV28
TGTGCCAGCAGTTTACCGGGGAGACAGACCAATCGCATCTTGCGGTATGGCTACACCTTC
CASSLPGRQTNRILRYGYTF
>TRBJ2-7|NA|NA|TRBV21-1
TGTGCCAGCAGCAAAGCGGGAGGGGGCGCCCCCGACGAGCAGTACTTC
CASSKAGGGAPDEQYF
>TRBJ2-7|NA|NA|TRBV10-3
TGTGCCATCAGTGAGCCTTCTTACGAGCAGTACTTC
CAISEPSYEQYF
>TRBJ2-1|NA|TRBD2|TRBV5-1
TGCGCCAGCAGCTTGGTAGCGGGGGGGATTTCAATCGCTGAGCAGTTCTTC
CASSLVAGGISIAEQFF
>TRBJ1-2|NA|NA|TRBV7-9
TGTGCCAGCAGCTTTGGACAGTCTAATGGCTACACCTTC
CASSFGQSNGYTF
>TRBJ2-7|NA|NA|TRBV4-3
TGCGCCAGCAGCCCCCTAGGGGGAGAGCAGTACTTC
CASSPLGGEQYF
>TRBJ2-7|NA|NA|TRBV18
TGTGCCAGCTCTCCCCGTTCCGGGGCGGGGGCCGCCTACGAGCAGTACTTC
CASSPRSGAGAAYEQYF
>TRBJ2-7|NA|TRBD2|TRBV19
TGTGCCAGTAGTTTTGGGCCGGGAGGTTCCTACGAGCAGTACTTC
CASSFGPGGSYEQYF